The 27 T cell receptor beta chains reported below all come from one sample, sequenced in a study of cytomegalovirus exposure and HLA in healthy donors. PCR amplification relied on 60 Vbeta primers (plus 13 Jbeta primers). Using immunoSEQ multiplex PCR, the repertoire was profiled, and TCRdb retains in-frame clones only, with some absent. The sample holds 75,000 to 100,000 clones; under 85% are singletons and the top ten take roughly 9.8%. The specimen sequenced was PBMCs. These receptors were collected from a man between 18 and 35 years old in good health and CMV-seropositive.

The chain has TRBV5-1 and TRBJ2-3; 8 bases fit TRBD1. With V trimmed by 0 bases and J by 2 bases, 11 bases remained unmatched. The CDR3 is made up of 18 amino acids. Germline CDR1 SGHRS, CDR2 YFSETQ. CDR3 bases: TGCGCCAGCAGCTTGGTGGACAGGGCGTGGGTCAACACAGATACGCAGTATTTT. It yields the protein CASSLVDRAWVNTDTQYF.

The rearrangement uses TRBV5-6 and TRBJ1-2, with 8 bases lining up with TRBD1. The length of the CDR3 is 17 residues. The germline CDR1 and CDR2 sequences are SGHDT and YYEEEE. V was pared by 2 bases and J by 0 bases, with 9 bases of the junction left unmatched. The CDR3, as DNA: TGTGCCAGCAGCTTTCCGGACAGGGCCGACACTAACTATGGCTACACCTTC. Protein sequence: CASSFPDRADTNYGYTF.

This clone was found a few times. The CDR3 coding sequence is TGCGCCAGCAGCTTTGACGGGGAACAAGAGACCCAGTACTTC. Its translation is CASSFDGEQETQYF. The chain links TRBV5-1 to TRBJ2-5, with D possibly being TRBD2 (5 bases). The ends were cut back, 2 bases at V and 2 bases at J, with 10 bases in the middle. The CDR3 contains 14 residues. CDR1 SGHRS and CDR2 YFSETQ come from the germline V gene.

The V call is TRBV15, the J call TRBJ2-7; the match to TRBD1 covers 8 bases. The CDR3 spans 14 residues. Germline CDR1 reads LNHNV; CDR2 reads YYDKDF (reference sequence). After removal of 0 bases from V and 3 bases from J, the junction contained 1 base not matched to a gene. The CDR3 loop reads CATSRDGQGYEQYF. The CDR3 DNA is TGTGCCACCAGCAGAGATGGACAGGGCTACGAGCAGTACTTC.

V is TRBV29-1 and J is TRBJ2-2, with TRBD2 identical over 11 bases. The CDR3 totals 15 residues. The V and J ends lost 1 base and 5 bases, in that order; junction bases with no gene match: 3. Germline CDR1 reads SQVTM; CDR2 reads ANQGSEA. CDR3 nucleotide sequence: TGCAGCGTTGAAGGGCTAGCGGGGGGAACCGGGGAGCTGTTTTTT. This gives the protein CSVEGLAGGTGELFF.

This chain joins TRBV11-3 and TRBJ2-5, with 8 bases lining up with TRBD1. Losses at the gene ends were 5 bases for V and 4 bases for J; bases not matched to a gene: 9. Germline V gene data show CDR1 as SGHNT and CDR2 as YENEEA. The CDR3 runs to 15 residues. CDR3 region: CASSPGQGSIETQYF. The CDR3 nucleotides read TGTGCCAGCAGCCCCGGACAGGGATCGATAGAGACCCAGTACTTC.

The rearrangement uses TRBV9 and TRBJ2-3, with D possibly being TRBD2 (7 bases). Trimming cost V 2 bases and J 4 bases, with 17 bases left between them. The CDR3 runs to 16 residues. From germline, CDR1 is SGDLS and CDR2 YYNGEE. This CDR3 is CASSVISGGRADTQYF. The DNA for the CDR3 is TGTGCCAGCAGCGTGATCTCCGGGGGGCGCGCAGATACGCAGTATTTT.

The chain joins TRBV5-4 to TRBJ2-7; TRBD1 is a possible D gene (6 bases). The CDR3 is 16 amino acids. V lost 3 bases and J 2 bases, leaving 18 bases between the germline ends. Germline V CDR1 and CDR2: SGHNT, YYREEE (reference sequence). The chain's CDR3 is CASSSTAGTKAYEQYF. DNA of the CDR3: TGTGCCAGCAGCTCCACGGCCGGGACAAAGGCCTACGAGCAGTACTTC.

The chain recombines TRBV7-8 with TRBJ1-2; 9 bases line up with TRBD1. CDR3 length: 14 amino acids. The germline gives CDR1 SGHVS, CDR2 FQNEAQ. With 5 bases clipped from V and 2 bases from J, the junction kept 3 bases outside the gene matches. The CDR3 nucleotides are TGTGCCAGCAGCGGGGGACAGGGCAACTATGGCTACACCTTC. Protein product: CASSGGQGNYGYTF.

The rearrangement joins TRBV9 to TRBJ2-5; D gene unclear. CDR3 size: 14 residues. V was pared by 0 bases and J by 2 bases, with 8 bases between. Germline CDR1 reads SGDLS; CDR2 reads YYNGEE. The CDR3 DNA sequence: TGTGCCAGCAGCGTAGGACAAAATCAAGAGACCCAGTACTTC. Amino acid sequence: CASSVGQNQETQYF.

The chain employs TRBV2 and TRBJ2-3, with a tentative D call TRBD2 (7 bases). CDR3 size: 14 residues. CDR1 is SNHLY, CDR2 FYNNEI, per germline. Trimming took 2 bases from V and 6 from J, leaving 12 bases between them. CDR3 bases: TGTGCCAGCAGTGAAAGGGGGGGGGCGGATACGCAGTATTTT. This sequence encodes CASSERGGADTQYF. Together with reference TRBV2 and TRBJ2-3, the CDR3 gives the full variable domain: EPEVTQTPSHQVTQMGQEVILRCVPISNHLYFYWYRQILGQKVEFLVSFYNNEISEKSEIFDDQFSVERPDGSNFTLKIRSTKLEDSAMYFCASSERGGADTQYFGPGTRLTVL.

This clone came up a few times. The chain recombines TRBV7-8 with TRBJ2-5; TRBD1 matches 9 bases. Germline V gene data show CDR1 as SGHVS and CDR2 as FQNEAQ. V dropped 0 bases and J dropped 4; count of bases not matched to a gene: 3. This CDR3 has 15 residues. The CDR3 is CASSLAADRGETQYF. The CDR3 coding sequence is TGTGCCAGCAGCTTAGCCGCGGACAGGGGAGAGACCCAGTACTTC.

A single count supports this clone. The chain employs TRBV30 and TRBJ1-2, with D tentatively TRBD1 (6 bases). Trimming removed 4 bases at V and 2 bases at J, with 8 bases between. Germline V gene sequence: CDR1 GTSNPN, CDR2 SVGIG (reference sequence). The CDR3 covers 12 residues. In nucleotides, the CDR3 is TGTGCCTGGATGGACAGCAACTATGGCTACACCTTC. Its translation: CAWMDSNYGYTF.

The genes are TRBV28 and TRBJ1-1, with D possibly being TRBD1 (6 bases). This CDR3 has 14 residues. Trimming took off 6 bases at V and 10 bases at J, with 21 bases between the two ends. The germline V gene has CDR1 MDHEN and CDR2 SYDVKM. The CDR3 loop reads CASSDRQYTGRAFF. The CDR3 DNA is TGTGCCAGCAGCGACCGACAATACACAGGGAGAGCTTTCTTT.

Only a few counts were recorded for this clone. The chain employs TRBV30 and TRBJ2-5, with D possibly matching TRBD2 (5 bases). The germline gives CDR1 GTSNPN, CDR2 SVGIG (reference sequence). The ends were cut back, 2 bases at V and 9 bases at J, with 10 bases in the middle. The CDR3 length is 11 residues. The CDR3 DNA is TGTGCCTGGAGTCGACTGCGGGCCCAGTACTTC. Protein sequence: CAWSRLRAQYF.

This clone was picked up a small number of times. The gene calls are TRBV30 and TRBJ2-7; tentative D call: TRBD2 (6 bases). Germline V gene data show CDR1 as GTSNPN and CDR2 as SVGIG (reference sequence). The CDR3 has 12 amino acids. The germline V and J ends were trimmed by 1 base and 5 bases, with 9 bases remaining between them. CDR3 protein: CAWSGGRHEQYF. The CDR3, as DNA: TGTGCCTGGAGTGGGGGGAGGCACGAGCAGTACTTC.

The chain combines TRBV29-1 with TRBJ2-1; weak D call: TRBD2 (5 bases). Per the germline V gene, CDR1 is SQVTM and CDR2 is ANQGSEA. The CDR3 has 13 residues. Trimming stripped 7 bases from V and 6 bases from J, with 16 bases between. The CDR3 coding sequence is TGCAGCGCTGTTTGGGCGGCGGGCAATGAGCAGTTCTTC. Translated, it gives CSAVWAAGNEQFF.

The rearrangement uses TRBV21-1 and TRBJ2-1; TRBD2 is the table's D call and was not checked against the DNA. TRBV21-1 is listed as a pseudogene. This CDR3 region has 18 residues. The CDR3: CASSKGGLAGIMGDEQFF. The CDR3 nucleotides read TGTGCCAGCAGCAAAGGCGGGCTAGCCGGGATCATGGGCGATGAGCAGTTCTTC.

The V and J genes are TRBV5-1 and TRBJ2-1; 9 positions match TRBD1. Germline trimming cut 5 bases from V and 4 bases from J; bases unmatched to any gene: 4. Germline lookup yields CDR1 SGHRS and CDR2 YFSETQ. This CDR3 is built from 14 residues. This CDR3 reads CASRGTGSYNEQFF. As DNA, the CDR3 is TGCGCCAGCAGAGGGACAGGGTCGTACAATGAGCAGTTCTTC.

The CDR3 region has the DNA TGTGCCAGCAGCTTTGTCAGGGGCTCGGGGTATGAAGCTTTCTTT. This translates into CASSFVRGSGYEAFF. V usage is TRBV5-5 and J usage is TRBJ1-1; weak D call: TRBD1 (6 bases). V was pared by 2 bases and J by 7 bases, with 18 bases between. The V gene's germline CDR1 is SGHKS and CDR2 YYEKEE (reference sequence). The CDR3 contains 15 residues.

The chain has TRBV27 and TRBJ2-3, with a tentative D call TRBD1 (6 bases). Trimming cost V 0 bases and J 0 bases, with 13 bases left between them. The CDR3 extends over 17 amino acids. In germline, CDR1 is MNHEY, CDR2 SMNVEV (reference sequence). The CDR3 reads CASSLSQGRLSTDTQYF. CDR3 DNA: TGTGCCAGCAGTTTATCACAGGGCCGCCTTAGCACAGATACGCAGTATTTT.

The CDR3 reads CASSRTGAPRDEQYF. Here the CDR3 DNA reads TGTGCCAGCAGCCGGACAGGGGCGCCGAGAGACGAGCAGTACTTC. The rearrangement uses TRBV11-3 and TRBJ2-7; 9 nucleotides agree with TRBD1. Germline trimming cut 5 bases from V and 5 bases from J; bases unmatched to any gene: 10. The CDR3 is 15 amino acids. Germline assignment: CDR1 SGHNT and CDR2 YENEEA.

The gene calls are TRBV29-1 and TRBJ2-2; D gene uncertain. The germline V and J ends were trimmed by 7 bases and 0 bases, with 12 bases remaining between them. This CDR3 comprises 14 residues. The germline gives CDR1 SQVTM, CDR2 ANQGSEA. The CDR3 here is CSGAVYSNTGELFF. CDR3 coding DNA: TGCAGCGGAGCTGTGTATTCGAACACCGGGGAGCTGTTTTTT.

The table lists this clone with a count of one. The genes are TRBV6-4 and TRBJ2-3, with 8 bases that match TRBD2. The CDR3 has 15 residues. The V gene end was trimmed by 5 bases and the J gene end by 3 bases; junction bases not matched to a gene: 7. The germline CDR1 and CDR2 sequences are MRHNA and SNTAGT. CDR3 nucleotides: TGTGCCAGCAGTAGGAGCGGGGGCCTAACAGATACGCAGTATTTT. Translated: CASSRSGGLTDTQYF.

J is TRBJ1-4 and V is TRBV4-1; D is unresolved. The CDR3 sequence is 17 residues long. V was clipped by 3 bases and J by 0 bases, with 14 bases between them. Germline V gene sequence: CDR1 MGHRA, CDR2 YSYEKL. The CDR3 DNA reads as TGCGCCAGCAGCCAGCCCCCGCAGGCAGCAACTAATGAAAAACTGTTTTTT. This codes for CASSQPPQAATNEKLFF.

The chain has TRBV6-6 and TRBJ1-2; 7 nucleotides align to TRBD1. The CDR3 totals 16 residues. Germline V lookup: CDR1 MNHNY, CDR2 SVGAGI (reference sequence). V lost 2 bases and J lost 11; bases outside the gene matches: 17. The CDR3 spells CASSYSGGGGGTGYTF. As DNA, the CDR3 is TGTGCCAGCAGTTACAGCGGGGGTGGAGGGGGCACGGGGTACACCTTC.

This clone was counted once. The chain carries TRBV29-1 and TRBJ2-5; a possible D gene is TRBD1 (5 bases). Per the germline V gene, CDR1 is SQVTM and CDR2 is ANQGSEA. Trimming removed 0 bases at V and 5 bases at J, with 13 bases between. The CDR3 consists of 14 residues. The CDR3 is CSVEENTGRETQYF. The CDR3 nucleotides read TGCAGCGTTGAAGAGAACACAGGACGGGAGACCCAGTACTTC.